The 22 T cell receptor beta chains below all came from one sample that was sequenced in a study of cytomegalovirus exposure and HLA in healthy donors. 13 Jbeta primers and 60 Vbeta primers were used for the PCR. This table comes from immunoSEQ multiplex PCR, and its TCRdb copy is limited to in-frame clones, with some not included. This table lists tens of thousands of clones. Sequencing used PBMCs. These receptor sequences come from a human donor in good health.

The V and J genes are TRBV2 and TRBJ1-1; 7 bases match TRBD1. The CDR3 covers 14 residues. Trimming cost V 7 bases and J 3 bases; bases outside gene matches: 8. Germline V gene lookup returns CDR1 SNHLY and CDR2 FYNNEI. The CDR3 DNA is TGTGCCAGCACCAGACAGGGTCGCGACACTGAAGCTTTCTTT. This codes for CASTRQGRDTEAFF.

The chain employs TRBV9 and TRBJ2-1, with TRBD2 matching 12 bases. With V trimmed by 0 bases and J by 16 bases, 8 bases remained unmatched. This CDR3 is built from 14 residues. The germline V gene encodes CDR1 SGDLS and CDR2 YYNGEE. The chain's CDR3 is CASSVGLAGGPGFF. Here the CDR3 DNA reads TGTGCCAGCAGCGTAGGTCTAGCGGGGGGGCCTGGATTCTTC.

The genes are TRBV7-9 and TRBJ2-1, with TRBD2 matching 11 bases. The CDR3 consists of 16 residues. J was trimmed by 8 bases and V by 5 bases; bases with no gene match: 11. Looked up from germline, CDR1 is SEHNR and CDR2 is FQNEAQ (reference sequence). As DNA, the CDR3 is TGTGCCAGCAGCCCACCGACCTTTAGCGGGGGGGATGAGCAGTTCTTC. Translation gives CASSPPTFSGGDEQFF.

V is TRBV5-6 and J is TRBJ2-7, with 12 bases fitting TRBD1. After removal of 6 bases from V and 6 bases from J, the junction contained 10 bases not matched to a gene. The CDR3 has 15 amino acids. CDR1 SGHDT and CDR2 YYEEEE come from the germline V gene. CDR3 sequence: CASTEWGTGGGEQYF. The CDR3 DNA sequence: TGTGCCAGCACCGAATGGGGGACAGGGGGCGGCGAGCAGTACTTC.

The gene calls are TRBV27 and TRBJ1-5; D uncertain. The CDR3 contains 16 residues. Germline V CDR1 and CDR2: MNHEY, SMNVEV (reference sequence). With 2 bases removed from V and 0 bases from J, the gap between germline ends came to 11 bases. The DNA of the CDR3 is TGTGCCAGCAGTTTAAGAGGTATCAATAGCAATCAGCCCCAGCATTTT. Its protein product is CASSLRGINSNQPQHF.

The CDR3 reads CASSVGPGAHFMNTEAFF. DNA of the CDR3: TGTGCCAGCAGCGTAGGTCCAGGGGCGCACTTCATGAACACTGAAGCTTTCTTT. V usage is TRBV9 and J usage is TRBJ1-1; tentative D call: TRBD1 (6 bases). Germline-derived CDR1 and CDR2 are SGDLS and YYNGEE. The CDR3 has 18 residues. Between the trimmed V and J ends, which lost 0 bases and 0 bases, there was a span of 18 bases.

V usage is TRBV4-2 and J usage is TRBJ1-2; D is undetermined. Trimming pared 4 bases from V and 2 bases from J, leaving 11 bases between. The length of the CDR3 is 14 residues. Germline CDR1 and CDR2: LGHNA and YNFKEQ. The CDR3, as DNA: TGTGCCAGCAGCCTAGCCCCGAACAACTATGGCTACACCTTC. Its translation: CASSLAPNNYGYTF.

The chain is built from TRBV27 and TRBJ1-1; D gene unclear. This CDR3 spans 14 amino acids. CDR1 is MNHEY and CDR2 is SMNVEV in the germline V gene (reference sequence). Trimming pared 5 bases from V and 5 bases from J, leaving 15 bases between. The CDR3 DNA reads TGTGCCAGCAGTCCTGGTGAGGGAGAGACTGAAGCTTTCTTT. It specifies CASSPGEGETEAFF.

The chain carries TRBV5-6 and TRBJ2-7; D uncertain. Looked up from germline, CDR1 is SGHDT and CDR2 is YYEEEE. V was clipped by 0 bases and J by 2 bases, with 9 bases between them. This CDR3 is 14 amino acids long. The CDR3 bases are TGTGCCAGCAGCTTGGGGAACACAGCCTACGAGCAGTACTTC. It is translated as CASSLGNTAYEQYF.

The CDR3 sequence: CATRQHLSTDTQYF. The CDR3 DNA sequence: TGCGCCACCAGACAGCACCTAAGCACAGATACGCAGTATTTT. The chain is built from TRBV5-1 and TRBJ2-3, with D maybe TRBD1 (5 bases). The CDR3 is 14 residues long. Trimming pared 9 bases from V and 0 bases from J, leaving 14 bases between. Germline V gives CDR1 SGHRS, CDR2 YFSETQ.

The chain is built from TRBV7-2 and TRBJ1-5; 10 bases fit TRBD1. The germline gives CDR1 SGHTA, CDR2 FQGNSA. This CDR3 is 15 amino acids long. The V segment lost 6 bases and the J segment 2 bases; nucleotides outside the gene matches: 4. CDR3: CASSSGTGGNQPQHF. The DNA of the CDR3 is TGTGCCAGCAGTTCAGGGACAGGGGGCAATCAGCCCCAGCATTTT.

The DNA for the CDR3 is TGTGCCAGCCGAAAAAAATTCCGTCAGGGTGGCTATGGCTACACCTTC. Translation: CASRKKFRQGGYGYTF. The genes are TRBV28 and TRBJ1-2, with D possibly being TRBD1 (5 bases). The germline CDR1 and CDR2 sequences are MDHEN and SYDVKM. The CDR3 is 16 amino acids. V lost 8 bases and J lost 4, with 23 bases in between.

The chain carries TRBV5-6 and TRBJ1-5, with 8 bases fitting TRBD1. Germline CDR1 SGHDT, CDR2 YYEEEE. This CDR3 is 15 amino acids long. V trimming: 4 bases; J trimming: 4 bases; junction bases outside the gene matches: 7. This chain's CDR3 is CASSPTGGLNQPQHF. The DNA of the CDR3 is TGTGCCAGCAGCCCCACAGGGGGTCTGAATCAGCCCCAGCATTTT.

CDR3 region: CASSLMGGANTGELFF. CDR3 DNA sequence: TGTGCCAGCAGCTTAATGGGCGGGGCGAACACCGGGGAGCTGTTTTTT. The rearrangement joins TRBV7-3 to TRBJ2-2, with D perhaps matching TRBD2 (6 bases). Germline CDR1 SGHTA, CDR2 FQGTGA. This CDR3 comprises 16 residues. The ends were cut back, 1 base at V and 0 bases at J, with 9 bases in the middle. The full variable domain, with the rest looked up from reference TRBV7-3 and TRBJ2-2, is GAGVSQTPSNKVTEKGKYVELRCDPISGHTALYWYRQSLGQGPEFLIYFQGTGAADDSGLPNDRFFAVRPEGSVSTLKIQRTERGDSAVYLCASSLMGGANTGELFFGEGSRLTVL.

This sequence joins TRBV2 and TRBJ1-5; 9 bases are shared with TRBD1. This CDR3 has 13 amino acids. Per germline, CDR1 SNHLY and CDR2 FYNNEI. Unmatched junction bases numbered 2, after V lost 5 bases and J lost 6 bases. CDR3 residues: CASSLTGGQPQHF. The CDR3 DNA reads TGTGCCAGCAGTTTGACAGGGGGTCAGCCCCAGCATTTT.

The chain joins TRBV13 to TRBJ2-1; 12 nucleotides match TRBD2. Germline V gene sequence: CDR1 PRHDT, CDR2 FYEKMQ (reference sequence). This CDR3 is 16 amino acids long. The J segment lost 2 bases and the V segment lost 3 bases, leaving 2 bases of the junction unmatched. CDR3 residues: CASSFTSGGPYNEQFF. DNA for the CDR3: TGTGCCAGCAGCTTCACTAGCGGGGGGCCCTACAATGAGCAGTTCTTC.

J is TRBJ2-2 and V is TRBV6-6; D gene unclear. The length of the CDR3 is 14 residues. Looked up from germline, CDR1 is MNHNY and CDR2 is SVGAGI (reference sequence). Trimming pared 7 bases from V and 6 bases from J, leaving 15 bases between. CDR3 protein: CASTPEPVPGELFF. In DNA, the CDR3 is TGTGCCAGCACCCCGGAGCCGGTCCCCGGGGAGCTGTTTTTT.

The chain carries TRBV5-1 and TRBJ1-2; D perhaps matches TRBD1 (5 bases). Germline lookup yields CDR1 SGHRS and CDR2 YFSETQ. V lost 0 bases and J 8 bases, leaving 17 bases between the germline ends. The CDR3 length is 15 residues. This chain's CDR3 is CASSLAVTEPMGYTF. In DNA form, the CDR3 reads TGCGCCAGCAGCTTGGCCGTGACAGAGCCCATGGGCTACACCTTC.

The V call is TRBV2, the J call TRBJ2-7; 7 bases align to TRBD1. Germline V lookup: CDR1 SNHLY, CDR2 FYNNEI. The V segment lost 10 bases and the J segment 4 bases; nucleotides outside the gene matches: 10. The CDR3 spans 13 residues. CDR3 bases: TGTGCCACCTCCGGGACAGAGAGTTACGAGCAGTACTTC. It yields the protein CATSGTESYEQYF.

V and J are TRBV28 and TRBJ2-7; D uncertain. Germline values: CDR1 MDHEN, CDR2 SYDVKM. V was trimmed by 6 bases and J by 0 bases, leaving 6 bases between them. The CDR3 is made up of 12 amino acids. The DNA of the CDR3 is TGTGCCAGCAGCCGACACTCCTACGAGCAGTACTTC. It encodes CASSRHSYEQYF.

This rearrangement joins TRBV15 to TRBJ1-6; 7 nucleotides align to TRBD1. Trimming took 0 bases from V and 10 from J; bases not matched to a gene: 3. The CDR3 has 14 residues. Per the germline V gene, CDR1 is LNHNV and CDR2 is YYDKDF (reference sequence). Here the CDR3 DNA reads TGTGCCACCAGCAGAGATCAGGGGGACTCACCCCTCCACTTT. It encodes CATSRDQGDSPLHF.

This chain joins TRBV2 and TRBJ1-2; the D gene is possibly TRBD1 (5 bases). The germline V gene has CDR1 SNHLY and CDR2 FYNNEI. This CDR3 is built from 15 residues. With 4 bases removed from V and 2 bases from J, the gap between germline ends came to 14 bases. The DNA of the CDR3 is TGTGCCAGCAGTGGGGAGGCCGGGGCCAACTATGGCTACACCTTC. Residues: CASSGEAGANYGYTF.